This T cell receptor beta chain was recorded in a study of blood T cell repertoires in COVID-19. Study in general: The analysed material was cDNA or gDNA that came from T cells, B-cell-depleted T cells, or PBMCs.

V shed 6 bases and J shed 6 bases, with 18 bases lying between them. CDR3 size: 14 residues. Germline V gives CDR1 MDHEN, CDR2 SYDVKM. In the authors' workflow: Reference gene primers were amplified, and this amplification served to estimate nucleated cell counts. Method: immunoSEQ multiplex PCR; TCRdb's copy keeps in-frame clones and lacks some. D and trimming come from the DNA, and the V and J calls and clone size come from that table. The table has approximately 110,000 clones, 70% to 75% seen once. Enrolment of Seattle patients took place during active infection, and they were followed longitudinally.

The chain has TRBV28 and TRBJ2-7; possible D gene TRBD2, 6 bases. The specimen was peripheral blood. The sequence was collected from a man of 80 years or more with COVID-19, enrolled during active disease. The CDR3 nucleotides read TGTGCCAGCAGAGCACCCCACGGGGGAGGCGAGCAGTACTTC. This encodes CASRAPHGGGEQYF. Full variable domain (rest looked up from reference TRBV28 and TRBJ2-7): DVKVTQSSRYLVKRTGEKVFLECVQDMDHENMFWYRQDPGLGLRLIYFSYDVKMKEKGDIPEGYSVSREKKERFSLILESASTNQTSMYLCASRAPHGGGEQYFGPGTRLTVT.